The 22 T cell receptor beta chains reported below all come from one sample, sequenced in a study of T cell changes during pregnancy in multiple sclerosis. TCRdb keeps only in-frame clones here, not all; method: immunoSEQ multiplex PCR. The profile shows about 60,000 clones, 90% of them singletons. The sample consisted of peripheral blood, taken in the second trimester of pregnancy. Every receptor here comes from a female donor in good health, enrolled as a control in a pregnancy study.

The V and J genes are TRBV7-7 and TRBJ2-2; 7 positions match TRBD2. The CDR3 sequence is 16 residues long. In germline, CDR1 is SSHAT, CDR2 FNYEAQ (reference sequence). For the CDR3, the DNA is TGTGCTAGCGGGCGGGACGGGGCAGCGAACACCGGGGAGCTGTTTTTT. Protein product: CASGRDGAANTGELFF.

CDR3 sequence reads: CASSQSVDSHTGELFF. DNA for the CDR3: TGTGCCAGCAGCCAATCGGTGGACAGCCACACCGGGGAGCTGTTTTTT. The rearrangement uses TRBV4-2 and TRBJ2-2; perhaps TRBD1 as D (6 bases). The V end lost 2 bases, the J end lost 3 bases, and 13 bases lay between the germline ends. The germline gives CDR1 LGHNA, CDR2 YNFKEQ. The CDR3 has 16 amino acids.

This sequence joins TRBV19 and TRBJ1-2; 9 bases fit TRBD1. The V and J ends lost 7 bases and 4 bases, in that order; junction bases with no gene match: 7. There are 14 residues in the CDR3. Per germline, CDR1 LNHDA and CDR2 SQIVND (reference sequence). In nucleotides, the CDR3 is TGTGCCAGTAATCCGGGACAGGGTACCTATGGCTACACCTTC. It specifies CASNPGQGTYGYTF. The variable domain in full, completed from reference TRBV19 and TRBJ1-2, reads DGGITQSPKYLFRKEGQNVTLSCEQNLNHDAMYWYRQDPGQGLRLIYYSQIVNDFQKGDIAEGYSVSREKKESFPLTVTSAQKNPTAFYLCASNPGQGTYGYTFGSGTRLTVV.

This chain's CDR3 is CASRTVIYQPQHF. The CDR3 region has the DNA TGTGCCAGCAGGACAGTAATCTATCAGCCCCAGCATTTT. V gene TRBV2 combines with J gene TRBJ1-5, with D tentatively TRBD1 (5 bases). The V end lost 6 bases, the J end lost 5 bases, and 11 bases lay between the germline ends. CDR1 and CDR2 from the germline V gene are SNHLY and FYNNEI. CDR3 length: 13 amino acids.

The chain couples TRBV28 to TRBJ1-2, with TRBD1 matching 10 bases. The CDR3 loop spans 15 amino acids. Germline V gene lookup returns CDR1 MDHEN and CDR2 SYDVKM. V was clipped by 7 bases and J by 5 bases; unmatched bases: 10. The CDR3 spells CASTLLDRGRYGYTF. The CDR3 DNA is TGTGCCAGCACCCTCCTGGACAGGGGGAGGTATGGCTACACCTTC.

The chain joins TRBV19 to TRBJ2-1; TRBD1 agrees at 9 bases. The CDR3 runs to 17 residues. Germline V gene data show CDR1 as LNHDA and CDR2 as SQIVND (reference sequence). Losses at the gene ends were 0 bases for V and 4 bases for J; bases not matched to a gene: 7. The CDR3 loop is CASSIDGSGQGYNEQFF. CDR3 nucleotide sequence: TGTGCCAGTAGTATAGACGGCTCAGGACAGGGGTACAATGAGCAGTTCTTC.

The chain is built from TRBV5-1 and TRBJ1-1, with D unclear. V was trimmed by 2 bases and J by 0 bases, leaving 8 bases between them. Germline loops: CDR1 SGHRS, CDR2 YFSETQ. The CDR3 sequence is 14 residues long. The CDR3 sequence is CASSLTHMNTEAFF. In nucleotides, the CDR3 is TGCGCCAGCAGCTTAACACACATGAACACTGAAGCTTTCTTT. Drawing the rest from reference TRBV5-1 and TRBJ1-1, the complete variable domain is KAGVTQTPRYLIKTRGQQVTLSCSPISGHRSVSWYQQTPGQGLQFLFEYFSETQRNKGNFPGRFSGRQFSNSRSEMNVSTLELGDSALYLCASSLTHMNTEAFFGQGTRLTVV.

The chain couples TRBV2 to TRBJ2-3; perhaps TRBD2 as D (5 bases). The CDR3 runs to 17 residues. From germline, CDR1 is SNHLY and CDR2 FYNNEI. Trimming removed 4 bases from V and 0 bases from J, with 17 bases in between. The CDR3 loop is CASSGLIGATSTDTQYF. The CDR3 DNA reads TGTGCCAGCAGTGGACTAATAGGAGCCACTAGCACAGATACGCAGTATTTT.

This clone was observed a handful of times. The genes are TRBV7-2 and TRBJ2-1, with 9 bases lining up with TRBD2. Germline V lookup: CDR1 SGHTA, CDR2 FQGNSA. Trimming cost V 2 bases and J 4 bases; bases outside gene matches: 3. The CDR3 has 15 amino acids. For the CDR3, the DNA is TGTGCCAGCAGCTTATCCAGCGGGGGGTACAATGAGCAGTTCTTC. Translated, it gives CASSLSSGGYNEQFF.

J is TRBJ2-5 and V is TRBV10-3; 8 bases match TRBD1. CDR1 and CDR2 from the germline V gene are ENHRY and SYGVKD. The CDR3 has 14 residues. The J segment lost 0 bases and the V segment lost 6 bases, leaving 3 bases of the junction unmatched. CDR3 region: CAIRQGADQETQYF. The CDR3 DNA reads TGTGCCATCAGGCAGGGGGCGGACCAAGAGACCCAGTACTTC.

This chain connects TRBV7-2 to TRBJ1-1; D not certain. The germline V gene encodes CDR1 SGHTA and CDR2 FQGNSA. There are 13 residues in the CDR3. V shed 5 bases and J shed 6 bases, with 13 bases lying between them. This CDR3 is CASSPTGMAEAFF. For the CDR3, the DNA is TGTGCCAGCAGCCCTACGGGGATGGCTGAAGCTTTCTTT.

This chain joins TRBV29-1 and TRBJ2-5; possibly TRBD2 for D (5 bases). CDR3 length equals 12 residues. CDR1 is SQVTM and CDR2 is ANQGSEA in the germline V gene. The V and J ends lost 7 bases and 0 bases respectively, with 9 bases between them. CDR3 residues: CSGGQNQETQYF. In DNA form, the CDR3 reads TGCAGCGGAGGGCAGAACCAAGAGACCCAGTACTTC.

The CDR3 DNA reads TGTGCCAGCAGCACAAGCGGGGGACATCAGCCCCAGCATTTT. This encodes CASSTSGGHQPQHF. This rearrangement joins TRBV11-2 to TRBJ1-5; D might be TRBD1 (5 bases). From germline, CDR1 is SGHAT and CDR2 FQNNGV. With 5 bases removed from V and 5 bases from J, the gap between germline ends came to 13 bases. This CDR3 spans 14 amino acids.

The rearrangement joins TRBV11-2 to TRBJ1-6; D possibly corresponds to TRBD1 (5 bases). Germline lookup yields CDR1 SGHAT and CDR2 FQNNGV. V dropped 1 base and J dropped 10 bases, with 8 bases sitting between them. The CDR3 covers 13 residues. The CDR3 DNA reads as TGTGCCAGCAGCTTAGTTTCAGGGTCACCCCTCCACTTT. Protein product: CASSLVSGSPLHF. Variable domain in full (rest from reference TRBV11-2 and TRBJ1-6): EAGVAQSPRYKIIEKRQSVAFWCNPISGHATLYWYQQILGQGPKLLIQFQNNGVVDDSQLPKDRFSAERLKGVDSTLKIQPAKLEDSAVYLCASSLVSGSPLHFGNGTRLTVT.

Here the CDR3 reads CATSRDNSGKEKLFF. Written as DNA, the CDR3 is TGTGCCACCAGCAGAGATAATTCGGGTAAAGAAAAACTGTTTTTT. The chain combines TRBV15 with TRBJ1-4, with D unresolved. The CDR3 totals 15 residues. The ends were cut back, 0 bases at V and 8 bases at J, with 13 bases in the middle. Germline-derived CDR1 and CDR2 are LNHNV and YYDKDF (reference sequence).

This clone was seen only a few times. The chain recombines TRBV29-1 with TRBJ1-1, with no clear D. The V gene's germline CDR1 is SQVTM and CDR2 ANQGSEA. Between the trimmed V and J ends, which lost 7 bases and 8 bases, there was a span of 8 bases. The CDR3 runs to 9 residues. This CDR3 is CSGGTEAFF. DNA of the CDR3: TGCAGCGGCGGCACCGAAGCTTTCTTT. Full variable domain (remainder filled in from reference TRBV29-1 and TRBJ1-1): SAVISQKPSRDICQRGTSLTIQCQVDSQVTMMFWYRQQPGQSLTLIATANQGSEATYESGFVIDKFPISRPNLTFSTLTVSNMSPEDSSIYLCSGGTEAFFGQGTRLTVV.

The chain links TRBV6-4 to TRBJ2-3; D is uncertain. The germline V and J ends were trimmed by 0 bases and 4 bases, with 11 bases remaining between them. Germline V gene lookup returns CDR1 MRHNA and CDR2 SNTAGT. The CDR3 extends over 15 amino acids. The DNA of the CDR3 is TGTGCCAGCAGTGACTCTTATAACTCGGCAGATACGCAGTATTTT. Translating it yields CASSDSYNSADTQYF.

The chain employs TRBV6-1 and TRBJ1-1; no firm D call. The CDR3 totals 14 residues. V was trimmed by 3 bases and J by 3 bases, leaving 11 bases between them. Germline V gives CDR1 MNHNS, CDR2 SASEGT. This CDR3 reads CASSDGVGDTEAFF. CDR3 coding DNA: TGTGCCAGCAGTGATGGGGTCGGGGACACTGAAGCTTTCTTT.

V usage is TRBV10-1 and J usage is TRBJ1-5; tentative D call: TRBD1 (6 bases). Trimming stripped 5 bases from V and 5 bases from J, with 22 bases between. Germline V gene sequence: CDR1 WNHNN, CDR2 SYGVQD (reference sequence). The CDR3 extends over 17 amino acids. The CDR3 reads CASSLLFPGHLDQPQHF. The CDR3 bases are TGCGCCAGCAGTCTTCTTTTTCCGGGACACCTAGATCAGCCCCAGCATTTT.

The J gene is TRBJ1-2, the V gene TRBV18, with D possibly matching TRBD1 (5 bases). This CDR3 contains 16 residues. Looked up from germline, CDR1 is KGHSH and CDR2 is LQKENI. V shed 4 bases and J shed 5 bases, with 20 bases lying between them. The CDR3 sequence: CASSRDSLLVGYGYTF. The CDR3 DNA is TGTGCCAGCTCACGCGACAGCCTCCTAGTTGGTTATGGCTACACCTTC.

The gene calls are TRBV28 and TRBJ2-5; D remains unclear. The V end was cut by 8 bases, the J end by 2 bases, with 9 bases between. Germline V gene sequence: CDR1 MDHEN, CDR2 SYDVKM. The CDR3 has 12 amino acids. CDR3 protein: CASGLIQETQYF. CDR3 bases: TGTGCCAGCGGCTTAATACAAGAGACCCAGTACTTC.

The chain is built from TRBV5-6 and TRBJ2-1; D ambiguous. Germline V gives CDR1 SGHDT, CDR2 YYEEEE. Trimming cost V 4 bases and J 1 base, with 15 bases left between them. The CDR3 runs to 16 residues. CDR3 coding DNA: TGTGCCAGCAGCCCCAGTAACCCGCCTTCCTACAATGAGCAGTTCTTC. It codes for CASSPSNPPSYNEQFF.